The sequence of this T cell receptor beta chain was determined in a study of blood T cell repertoires in COVID-19. Across the whole study: COVID-19 samples from acute and convalescent phases originated in the United States, Italy and Spain.

This table comes from immunoSEQ multiplex PCR, and its TCRdb copy is limited to in-frame clones, with some not included. The data hold over 95,000 clones, with approximately 79% observed a single time. The clonotype comes from an elderly woman with active or convalescent COVID-19. Material: peripheral blood.

CDR3 protein: CASSTRTEGIYEQYF. CDR3 coding DNA: TGTGCCAGCAGCACCCGGACAGAGGGAATCTACGAGCAGTACTTC. The chain combines TRBV27 with TRBJ2-7; maybe TRBD1 (6 bases). The CDR3 runs 15 residues. Trimming pared 6 bases from V and 3 bases from J, leaving 18 bases between. The V gene's germline CDR1 is MNHEY and CDR2 SMNVEV (reference sequence).